This T cell receptor (beta chain) was captured by sequencing in a study of blood T cell repertoires in COVID-19. Overall study context: Acute-phase and convalescent COVID-19 samples originated in the United States, Italy and Spain. The cDNA or gDNA used as material had been derived from T cells, B-cell-depleted T cells, or PBMCs.

The V and J ends lost 2 bases and 3 bases respectively, with 9 bases between them. This CDR3 comprises 14 residues. Germline loops: CDR1 SGHKS, CDR2 YYEKEE (reference sequence). This clone was seen a few times. Original analysis: Using reference gene primer amplification, nucleated cell counts were estimated. Sequenced by immunoSEQ multiplex PCR; TCRdb stores in-frame clones only, minus some. The V and J calls and clone size come from that table; D and trimming were worked out from the DNA. The sample records fewer than 120,000 clones, about three quarters being singletons. The sequencing sample was made of peripheral blood. The rearrangement joins TRBV5-5 to TRBJ2-1, with no clear D. This sequence was found in an elderly woman with active or convalescent COVID-19. The CDR3 loop is CASSLKGDYNEQFF. The CDR3 DNA reads as TGTGCCAGCAGCTTAAAAGGAGACTACAATGAGCAGTTCTTC.